These 29 T cell receptor beta chains share one sample of origin, sequenced in a study of blood T cells in healthy people across ages. A second PCR, run for roughly 7 to 11 cycles, used a sample-barcoded 5' primer plus a J-beta primer mix. TCRdb recomputed calls from the 5' RACE reads with MiXCR, one row per CDR3 protein. The sample carries around 400,000 distinct CDR3 sequences, 50% to 60% recorded once. Sequenced sample: blood. All receptors come from a man aged 55-75 years in good health.

This clonotype has at least ten counts. The chain combines TRBV10-3 with TRBJ2-1, with unresolved D. The CDR3 totals 11 residues. Per germline, CDR1 ENHRY and CDR2 SYGVKD. V was trimmed by 2 bases and J by 8 bases, leaving 4 bases between them. CDR3 in DNA: TGTGCCATCAGTGAGGGCTATGAGCAGTTCTTC. Its translation is CAISEGYEQFF.

The CDR3 sequence is CASSVTSGGAGSGANVLTF. The CDR3 DNA is TGTGCCAGCAGCGTAACTAGCGGGGGGGCAGGCTCTGGGGCCAACGTCCTGACTTTC. The chain carries TRBV4-2 and TRBJ2-6, with 13 bases aligning to TRBD2. This CDR3 is built from 19 residues. After removal of 5 bases from V and 0 bases from J, the junction contained 7 bases not matched to a gene. Per the germline V gene, CDR1 is LGHNA and CDR2 is YNFKEQ.

This chain joins TRBV12-3 or TRBV12-4 and TRBJ1-5, with 7 bases that match TRBD1. This CDR3 spans 13 amino acids. V was pared by 6 bases and J by 4 bases, with 3 bases of the junction left unmatched. The CDR3 protein is CASSVTGNQPQHF. The CDR3 DNA is TGTGCCAGCAGCGTGACAGGGAATCAGCCCCAGCATTTT.

The CDR3 spells CASSRRGGSTDTQYF. As DNA, the CDR3 is TGTGCCAGCAGCCGTCGCGGGGGGAGTACAGATACGCAGTATTTT. The V gene is TRBV6-5, the J gene TRBJ2-3, with 8 bases identical to TRBD2. This CDR3 is built from 15 residues. Germline V gene sequence: CDR1 MNHEY, CDR2 SVGAGI. The ends lost 6 bases at V and 3 bases at J; junction bases unmatched: 8.

The chain employs TRBV7-2 and TRBJ1-1, with D perhaps TRBD1 (5 bases). The germline V gene has CDR1 SGHTA and CDR2 FQGNSA. Trimming took 5 bases from V and 0 from J, leaving 10 bases between them. CDR3 size: 14 residues. CDR3 nucleotide sequence: TGTGCCAGCAGCGCGGGACGGTTGAACACTGAAGCTTTCTTT. This codes for CASSAGRLNTEAFF.

This chain uses TRBV20-1 with TRBJ1-1, with a tentative D call TRBD1 (5 bases). The CDR3 runs to 13 residues. Trimming removed 1 base from V and 7 bases from J, with 13 bases in between. Germline V lookup: CDR1 DFQATT, CDR2 SNEGSKA (reference sequence). The DNA of the CDR3 is TGCAGTGCTAGAGTAGGGGCCCCGAATGAAGCTTTCTTT. This translates into CSARVGAPNEAFF.

This clonotype was counted only a few times. This may arise from a read error, as a much more abundant clone is one base away. The J gene is TRBJ2-5, the V gene TRBV7-2; D perhaps matches TRBD1 (5 bases). Trimming cost V 5 bases and J 11 bases, with 21 bases left between them. Germline values: CDR1 SGHTA, CDR2 FQGNSA. The length of the CDR3 is 14 residues. As DNA, the CDR3 is TGTGCCAGCAGCAATCCAGGGTCCTACAATGAGCAGTACTTC. Amino acid sequence: CASSNPGSYNEQYF.

This clonotype has at least ten counts. The chain joins TRBV7-2 to TRBJ2-5; unclear D gene. The CDR3 has 13 residues. The germline CDR1 and CDR2 sequences are SGHTA and FQGNSA. The V gene lost 2 bases and the J gene lost 1 base, with 5 bases spanning the gap. The CDR3 region is CASSLRAQETQYF. The CDR3 coding sequence is TGTGCCAGCAGCTTAAGGGCCCAAGAGACCCAGTACTTC.

The chain links TRBV20-1 to TRBJ2-2; weak D call: TRBD1 (5 bases). The germline V gene has CDR1 DFQATT and CDR2 SNEGSKA (reference sequence). The CDR3 covers 12 residues. V was shortened by 5 bases and J by 5 bases, with 9 bases between the two germline ends. CDR3 nucleotide sequence: TGCAGTGCTCAAGGGGTTACCGGGGAGCTGTTTTTT. Translation gives CSAQGVTGELFF.

There are many counts of this clonotype. The J gene is TRBJ2-1, the V gene TRBV7-9; 12 bases line up with TRBD2. The CDR3 contains 16 residues. CDR1 is SEHNR and CDR2 is FQNEAQ in the germline V gene (reference sequence). Germline trimming cut 2 bases from V and 8 bases from J; bases unmatched to any gene: 7. The CDR3 loop is CASSLTLAGGGDEQFF. The CDR3 DNA reads TGTGCCAGCAGCTTAACCCTAGCGGGAGGGGGCGATGAGCAGTTCTTC.

This CDR3 reads CASSGSGDYNEQFF. Here the CDR3 DNA reads TGTGCCAGCTCGGGGTCAGGGGACTACAATGAGCAGTTCTTC. This sequence joins TRBV27 and TRBJ2-1; a weak D match, TRBD1 (6 bases). Deletions cut 8 bases from V and 3 bases from J, with 14 bases between. The CDR3 is 14 residues long. Germline CDR1 MNHEY, CDR2 SMNVEV (reference sequence).

This clonotype was detected only a few times. The DNA for the CDR3 is TGTGCCAGCAGTGCCCCAGGGACCCTATATGAGACCCAGTACTTC. Its protein is CASSAPGTLYETQYF. J is TRBJ2-5 and V is TRBV25-1, with D perhaps TRBD1 or TRBD2 (5 bases each). Germline lookup yields CDR1 MGHDK and CDR2 SYGVNS. Deletions cut 4 bases from V and 5 bases from J, with 17 bases between. The CDR3 spans 15 residues.

The genes are TRBV11-3 and TRBJ2-1, with 9 bases identical to TRBD2. J lost 8 bases, V lost 5 bases, and 7 bases had no gene match. The CDR3 contains 14 residues. Germline-derived CDR1 and CDR2 are SGHNT and YENEEA. CDR3 region: CASSGEAGGYEQFF. In nucleotides, the CDR3 is TGTGCCAGCAGCGGCGAGGCGGGAGGGTATGAGCAGTTCTTC.

The V gene is TRBV7-6, the J gene TRBJ2-5; TRBD2 aligns across 11 bases. J was trimmed by 1 base and V by 3 bases; bases with no gene match: 10. In germline, CDR1 is SGHVS, CDR2 FNYEAQ. This CDR3 has 18 amino acids. DNA for the CDR3: TGTGCCAGCAGCTTCCCCCCGGGACTAGCGGAGTCCCAAGAGACCCAGTACTTC. Encoded protein: CASSFPPGLAESQETQYF.

CDR3 nucleotide sequence: TGTCCCTACCTGGGGAATGAGCAGTTCTTC. This sequence encodes CPYLGNEQFF. This chain links TRBV25-1 with TRBJ2-1; D remains ambiguous. Germline CDR1 is MGHDK and CDR2 is SYGVNS. CDR3 length equals 10 residues.

This clonotype showed up just a few times. The rearrangement links TRBV7-2 to TRBJ2-1, with 9 bases fitting TRBD1. Germline V gives CDR1 SGHTA, CDR2 FQGNSA. The length of the CDR3 is 16 residues. V lost 2 bases to trimming and J lost 4 bases; unmatched junction nucleotides: 6. Here the CDR3 reads CASSLLQGAGYNEQFF. The CDR3 bases are TGTGCCAGCAGCTTATTACAGGGGGCGGGATACAATGAGCAGTTCTTC.

This rearrangement joins TRBV10-3 to TRBJ2-3, with TRBD2 matching over 15 bases. Per the germline V gene, CDR1 is ENHRY and CDR2 is SYGVKD. The V segment lost 5 bases and the J segment 1 base; nucleotides outside the gene matches: 4. The CDR3 length is 17 residues. The CDR3 DNA is TGTGCCATCAGTCGGACTAGCGGGGGGGCCGGCACAGATACGCAGTATTTT. Translation gives CAISRTSGGAGTDTQYF.

The chain carries TRBV6-6 and TRBJ2-3; D is unclear. The V gene lost 2 bases and the J gene lost 3 bases, with 9 bases spanning the gap. Germline values: CDR1 MNHNY, CDR2 SVGAGI (reference sequence). The CDR3 is 14 residues long. The CDR3 bases are TGTGCCAGCAGTTACGGGGTTACGACAGATACGCAGTATTTT. This translates into CASSYGVTTDTQYF.

The V and J genes are TRBV6-2 or TRBV6-3 and TRBJ2-7; D may correspond to TRBD1 or TRBD2 (5 bases each). The CDR3 is 15 residues long. Trimming removed 6 bases from V and 3 bases from J, with 18 bases in between. Per the germline V gene, CDR1 is MNHEY and CDR2 is SVGEGT. CDR3 in DNA: TGTGCCAGCAGCCCCCCAGGGCAGCGGTTCTACGAGCAGTACTTC. Encoded protein: CASSPPGQRFYEQYF.

The chain carries TRBV5-1 and TRBJ2-7; tentatively, D is TRBD1 or TRBD2 (6 bases each). TRBJ2-5 matches the DNA end more closely, so the J call is doubtful. There are 15 residues in the CDR3. Germline loops: CDR1 SGHRS, CDR2 YFSETQ. DNA for the CDR3: TGCGCCAGCAGCCCTGACGGGGGCATTCTGGAGACCCAGTACTTC. Protein: CASSPDGGILETQYF.

This chain joins TRBV7-8 and TRBJ2-4, with a tentative D call TRBD1 (6 bases). Trimming stripped 1 base from V and 13 bases from J, with 17 bases between. Germline CDR1 SGHVS, CDR2 FQNEAQ. The CDR3 loop spans 14 amino acids. CDR3 residues: CASSLGGSGQEQYF. The CDR3 bases are TGTGCCAGCAGCTTAGGTGGGTCGGGACAAGAGCAGTACTTC.

The chain recombines TRBV18 with TRBJ2-7, with TRBD1 matching 10 bases. Germline V gives CDR1 KGHSH, CDR2 LQKENI. The CDR3 consists of 14 residues. J lost 4 bases, V lost 4 bases, and 4 bases had no gene match. The CDR3 reads CASSRDRGEYEQYF. The DNA of the CDR3 is TGTGCCAGCTCACGGGACAGGGGAGAATACGAGCAGTACTTC.

The rearrangement joins TRBV2 to TRBJ1-2; unclear D gene. V shed 6 bases and J shed 10 bases, with 12 bases lying between them. Germline CDR1 and CDR2: SNHLY and FYNNEI. The CDR3 loop spans 11 amino acids. The CDR3 sequence is CASRLSLLYTF. Written as DNA, the CDR3 is TGTGCCAGCAGGTTATCCCTCCTCTACACCTTC.

The genes are TRBV20-1 and TRBJ2-3; the match to TRBD1 covers 8 bases. V trimming: 3 bases; J trimming: 5 bases; junction bases outside the gene matches: 4. CDR3 length: 13 amino acids. The germline CDR1 and CDR2 sequences are DFQATT and SNEGSKA (reference sequence). The CDR3 protein is CSARTGVRDTQYF. The CDR3 DNA follows: TGCAGTGCTAGGACAGGGGTGCGAGATACGCAGTATTTT.

The chain links TRBV29-1 to TRBJ2-7; no definite D call. The assigned J gene may be wrong: the sequence end matches TRBJ2-5 better. Germline V gene data show CDR1 as SQVTM and CDR2 as ANQGSEA. The CDR3 is 11 residues long. CDR3 DNA sequence: TGCAGCGTTGAAGATGGGTCGACCCAGTACTTC. It codes for CSVEDGSTQYF.

The chain carries TRBV11-1 and TRBJ1-1, with TRBD1 identical over 8 bases. V lost 5 bases and J lost 2; bases outside the gene matches: 7. CDR3 length: 15 amino acids. Germline V gene data show CDR1 as SGHAT and CDR2 as FQDESV (reference sequence). In nucleotides, the CDR3 is TGTGCCAGCAGCATCCAGGGGGCCGCTAACACTGAAGCTTTCTTT. It is translated as CASSIQGAANTEAFF.

The chain links TRBV7-2 to TRBJ2-1; 8 bases line up with TRBD1. Germline V gene data show CDR1 as SGHTA and CDR2 as FQGNSA. The V and J ends lost 7 bases and 8 bases, in that order; junction bases with no gene match: 16. The length of the CDR3 is 16 residues. In DNA form, the CDR3 reads TGTGCCAGCACCGGACAGGGCACGGTCCGAGGCTATGAGCAGTTCTTC. Its translation is CASTGQGTVRGYEQFF.

This clonotype turned up a few times. J is TRBJ2-6 and V is TRBV6-5; D perhaps matches TRBD2 (6 bases). V lost 4 bases and J 1 base, leaving 20 bases between the germline ends. Germline V gene sequence: CDR1 MNHEY, CDR2 SVGAGI. CDR3 length: 19 amino acids. The CDR3 here is CASSSPFLGGNSGANVLTF. The CDR3 DNA reads as TGTGCCAGCAGTTCACCCTTCCTGGGGGGTAATTCTGGGGCCAACGTCCTGACTTTC.

This rearrangement joins TRBV6-6 to TRBJ2-3, with D unclear. CDR1 and CDR2 from the germline V gene are MNHNY and SVGAGI (reference sequence). Between the trimmed V and J ends, which lost 2 bases and 2 bases, there was a span of 11 bases. The CDR3 has 15 amino acids. The CDR3 loop reads CASSYADDPTDTQYF. The CDR3 DNA reads as TGTGCCAGCAGTTACGCGGACGATCCCACAGATACGCAGTATTTT.